The 15 T cell receptor beta chains below were found in one sample sequenced in a study of T cells expressing NK-cell markers (dated by TCRdb to the early 2020s). Receptors were amplified or captured by 5' RACE. This sample was sequenced with an Illumina HiSeq 2000. One entry per CDR3 protein sequence results from the TCRdb reprocessing of the reads, with DNA left out. The table held for this sample gives about 260,000 distinct CDR3 sequences. Together, the top ten hold approximately 0.42% of the sample. The sequencing sample was made of blood T cells: a sorted CD56 or NKG2C T cell subset, CD4+ or CD8+ T cells, or bulk PBMC T cells (not recorded which). The receptors shown here come from a man younger than 35 in good health. Donor details come from another sample of the same person, matched by shared clones.

The J gene is TRBJ2-7, the V gene TRBV28; the TCRdb call, TRBD1, lacks DNA for checking. This CDR3 spans 13 amino acids. CDR1 and CDR2 (germline): MDHEN, SYDVKM. CDR3 sequence reads: CASGPGSPHEQYF.

V and J are TRBV6-6 and TRBJ1-2; there is no DNA to check the TCRdb D call of TRBD1. The CDR3 runs to 13 residues. Germline V gives CDR1 MNHNY, CDR2 SVGAGI (reference sequence). The CDR3: CASSFGQEDGYTF.

The chain carries TRBV12-3 or TRBV12-4 and TRBJ2-5. The CDR3 is 13 residues long. The CDR3 spells CASSPFIGETQYF.

The V and J genes are TRBV15 and TRBJ2-1; TCRdb picks TRBD2, but there is no DNA to check that call. Germline V gene lookup returns CDR1 LNHNV and CDR2 YYDKDF (reference sequence). This CDR3 region has 15 residues. The chain's CDR3 is CATSRVTSGYYEQFF.

V and J are TRBV6-1 and TRBJ2-2; checking the TCRdb D call of TRBD2 is not possible without DNA. The CDR3 consists of 15 residues. Germline V lookup: CDR1 MNHNS, CDR2 SASEGT. The CDR3 loop is CASSLRGLHTGELFF.

The chain is built from TRBV18 and TRBJ2-5. Germline CDR1 reads KGHSH; CDR2 reads LQKENI. The CDR3 covers 16 residues. CDR3 protein: CASSPQGDTALGTQYF.

The CDR3: CASREGQGHNYGYTF. This chain uses TRBV27 with TRBJ1-2; TCRdb indicates TRBD1, and absent DNA this call remains unverified. The CDR3 is made up of 15 amino acids. Germline V CDR1 and CDR2: MNHEY, SMNVEV (reference sequence).

The chain combines TRBV20-1 with TRBJ1-5; TCRdb outputs TRBD1, but without DNA this stays unchecked. The CDR3 has 14 residues. Germline V gene data show CDR1 as DFQATT and CDR2 as SNEGSKA (reference sequence). CDR3 protein: CSAITGAPNQPQHF.

The V and J genes are TRBV2 and TRBJ2-1; TCRdb lists TRBD2, though no DNA is available to test this call. CDR1 and CDR2 (germline): SNHLY, FYNNEI. The CDR3 contains 13 residues. CDR3: CASRPRVGVEEFF.

This chain links TRBV29-1 with TRBJ1-2; TCRdb designates TRBD1, a call that cannot be tested without DNA. CDR1 SQVTM and CDR2 ANQGSEA come from the germline V gene. This CDR3 contains 14 residues. CDR3 residues: CSVFPGQGRYGYTF. The full variable domain, with the rest looked up from reference TRBV29-1 and TRBJ1-2, is SAVISQKPSRDICQRGTSLTIQCQVDSQVTMMFWYRQQPGQSLTLIATANQGSEATYESGFVIDKFPISRPNLTFSTLTVSNMSPEDSSIYLCSVFPGQGRYGYTFGSGTRLTVV.

The chain has TRBV6-4 and TRBJ2-1; TCRdb selects TRBD2, and the lack of DNA leaves this call unchecked. CDR1 MRHNA and CDR2 SNTAGT come from the germline V gene. CDR3 length: 15 amino acids. Here the CDR3 reads CASSILAGGPNEQFF.

This rearrangement joins TRBV25-1 to TRBJ2-7; the D call from TCRdb, TRBD2, cannot be confirmed without DNA. The CDR3 loop spans 15 amino acids. Germline lookup yields CDR1 MGHDK and CDR2 SYGVNS. CDR3: CASSESAGRDYEQYF.

The rearrangement links TRBV7-2 to TRBJ2-2; the TCRdb call, TRBD2, lacks DNA for checking. The CDR3 is made up of 17 amino acids. Looked up from germline, CDR1 is SGHTA and CDR2 is FQGNSA. CDR3 loop: CASSLVGGGPSTGELFF. Variable domain in full (rest from reference TRBV7-2 and TRBJ2-2): GAGVSQSPSNKVTEKGKDVELRCDPISGHTALYWYRQSLGQGLEFLIYFQGNSAPDKSGLPSDRFSAERTGGSVSTLTIQRTQQEDSAVYLCASSLVGGGPSTGELFFGEGSRLTVL.

This chain uses TRBV4-3 with TRBJ2-2; TCRdb's assignment of TRBD2 cannot be checked, as there is no DNA. The CDR3 is made up of 18 amino acids. Germline lookup yields CDR1 LGHNA and CDR2 YSLEER. CDR3 loop: CASSHWVMGRINTGELFF.

The genes are TRBV20-1 and TRBJ2-2; TCRdb reports TRBD1, a call that lacks DNA to check it against. The length of the CDR3 is 15 residues. The germline V gene has CDR1 DFQATT and CDR2 SNEGSKA (reference sequence). The CDR3 is CSARDSQRAAGELFF.